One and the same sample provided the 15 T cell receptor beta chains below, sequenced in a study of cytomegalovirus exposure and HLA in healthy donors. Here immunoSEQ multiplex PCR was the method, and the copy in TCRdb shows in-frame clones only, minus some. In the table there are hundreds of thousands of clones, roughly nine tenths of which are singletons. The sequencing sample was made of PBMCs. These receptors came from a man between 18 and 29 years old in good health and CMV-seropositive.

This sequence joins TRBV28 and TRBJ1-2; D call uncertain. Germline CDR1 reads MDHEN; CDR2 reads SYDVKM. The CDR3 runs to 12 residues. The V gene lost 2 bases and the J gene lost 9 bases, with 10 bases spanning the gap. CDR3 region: CASSLDQLRYTF. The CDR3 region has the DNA TGTGCCAGCAGTTTAGATCAGTTACGCTACACCTTC.

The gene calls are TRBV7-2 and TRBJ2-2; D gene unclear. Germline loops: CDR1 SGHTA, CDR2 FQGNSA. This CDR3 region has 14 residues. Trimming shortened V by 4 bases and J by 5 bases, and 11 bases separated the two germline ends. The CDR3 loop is CASSYLLGTGELFF. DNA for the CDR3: TGTGCCAGCAGCTACCTATTGGGGACCGGGGAGCTGTTTTTT.

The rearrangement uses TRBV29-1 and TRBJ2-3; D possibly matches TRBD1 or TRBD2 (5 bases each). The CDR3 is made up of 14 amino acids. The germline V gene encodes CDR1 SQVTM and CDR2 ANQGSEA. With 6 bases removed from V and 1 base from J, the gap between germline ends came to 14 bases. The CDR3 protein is CSVHLPGRTDTQYF. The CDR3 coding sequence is TGCAGCGTACACCTTCCGGGGCGCACAGATACGCAGTATTTT.

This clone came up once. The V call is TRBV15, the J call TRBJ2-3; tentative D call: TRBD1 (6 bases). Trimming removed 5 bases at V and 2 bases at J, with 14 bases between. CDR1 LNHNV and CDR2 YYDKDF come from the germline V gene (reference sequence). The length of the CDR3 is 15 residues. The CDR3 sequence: CATSGGQRHTDTQYF. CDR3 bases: TGTGCCACCAGCGGAGGACAGAGACACACAGATACGCAGTATTTT.

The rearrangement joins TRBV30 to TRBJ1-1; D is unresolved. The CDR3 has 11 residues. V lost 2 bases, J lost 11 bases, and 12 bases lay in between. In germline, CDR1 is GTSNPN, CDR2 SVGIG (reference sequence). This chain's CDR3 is CAWSNLVGAFF. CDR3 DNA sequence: TGTGCCTGGAGTAACCTGGTTGGTGCTTTCTTT.

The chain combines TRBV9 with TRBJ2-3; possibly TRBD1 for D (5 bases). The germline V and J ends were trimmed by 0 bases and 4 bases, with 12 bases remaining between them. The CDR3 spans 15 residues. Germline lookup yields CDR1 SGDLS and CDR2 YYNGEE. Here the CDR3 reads CASSVAGAGPDTQYF. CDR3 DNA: TGTGCCAGCAGCGTAGCTGGGGCAGGGCCAGATACGCAGTATTTT.

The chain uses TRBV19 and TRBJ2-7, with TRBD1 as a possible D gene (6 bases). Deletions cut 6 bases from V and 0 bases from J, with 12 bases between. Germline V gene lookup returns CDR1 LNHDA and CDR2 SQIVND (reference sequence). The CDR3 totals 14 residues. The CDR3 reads CASRGTHSSYEQYF. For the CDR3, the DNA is TGTGCCAGTAGGGGGACACATAGCTCCTACGAGCAGTACTTC.

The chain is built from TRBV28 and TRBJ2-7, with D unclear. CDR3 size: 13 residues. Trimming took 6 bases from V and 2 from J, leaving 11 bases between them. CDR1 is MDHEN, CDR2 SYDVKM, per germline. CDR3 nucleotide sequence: TGTGCCAGCAGCCGCGCTACAACCTACGAGCAGTACTTC. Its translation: CASSRATTYEQYF.

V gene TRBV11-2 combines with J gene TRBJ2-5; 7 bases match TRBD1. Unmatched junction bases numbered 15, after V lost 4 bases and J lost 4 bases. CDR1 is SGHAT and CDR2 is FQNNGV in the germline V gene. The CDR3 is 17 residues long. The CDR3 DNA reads TGTGCCAGCAGCTCGACCGGTATGACAGGGCTAGGAGAGACCCAGTACTTC. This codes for CASSSTGMTGLGETQYF.

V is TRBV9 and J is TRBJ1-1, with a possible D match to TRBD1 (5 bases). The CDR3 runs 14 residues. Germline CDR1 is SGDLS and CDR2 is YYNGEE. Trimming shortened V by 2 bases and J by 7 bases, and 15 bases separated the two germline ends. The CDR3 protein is CASSVKSRGGEAFF. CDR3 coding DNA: TGTGCCAGCAGCGTGAAATCGAGGGGCGGTGAAGCTTTCTTT.

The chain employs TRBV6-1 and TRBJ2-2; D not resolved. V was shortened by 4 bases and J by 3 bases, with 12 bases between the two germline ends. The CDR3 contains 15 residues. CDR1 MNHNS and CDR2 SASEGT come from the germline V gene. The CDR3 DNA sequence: TGTGCCAGCAGTGTAACGGGCCCTTACACCGGGGAGCTGTTTTTT. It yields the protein CASSVTGPYTGELFF.

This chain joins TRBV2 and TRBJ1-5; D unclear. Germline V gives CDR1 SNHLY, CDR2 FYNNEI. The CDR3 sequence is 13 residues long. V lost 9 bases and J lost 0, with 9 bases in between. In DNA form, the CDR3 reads TGTGCCAGTGGACCGTATAGCAATCAGCCCCAGCATTTT. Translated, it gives CASGPYSNQPQHF.

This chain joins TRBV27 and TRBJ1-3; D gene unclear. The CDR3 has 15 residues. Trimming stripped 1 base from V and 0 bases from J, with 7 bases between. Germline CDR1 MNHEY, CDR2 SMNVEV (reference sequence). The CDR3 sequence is CASSLLPVSGNTIYF. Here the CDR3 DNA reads TGTGCCAGCAGTTTATTGCCAGTCTCTGGAAACACCATATATTTT.

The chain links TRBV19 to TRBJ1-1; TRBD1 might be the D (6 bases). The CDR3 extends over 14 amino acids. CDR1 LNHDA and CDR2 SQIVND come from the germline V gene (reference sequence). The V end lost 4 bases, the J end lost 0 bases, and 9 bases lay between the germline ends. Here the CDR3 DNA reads TGTGCCAGTAGTAAGACAGGATTGAACACTGAAGCTTTCTTT. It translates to CASSKTGLNTEAFF.

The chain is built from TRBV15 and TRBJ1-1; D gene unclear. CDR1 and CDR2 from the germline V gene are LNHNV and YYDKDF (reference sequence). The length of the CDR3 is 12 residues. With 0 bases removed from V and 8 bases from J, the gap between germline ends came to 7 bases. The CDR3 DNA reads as TGTGCCACCAGCAGAGATCTGGGAGAAGCTTTCTTT. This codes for CATSRDLGEAFF. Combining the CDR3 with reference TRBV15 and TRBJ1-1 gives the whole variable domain DAMVIQNPRYQVTQFGKPVTLSCSQTLNHNVMYWYQQKSSQAPKLLFHYYDKDFNNEADTPDNFQSRRPNTSFCFLDIRSPGLGDTAMYLCATSRDLGEAFFGQGTRLTVV.